These T cell receptor beta chains were read from a single sample in a study of T-cell memory formation after mild COVID-19. MiXCR was run by TCRdb on the 5' RACE reads, yielding one entry per CDR3 protein. The sample holds 450,000 or so distinct CDR3 sequences, more than 20% seen once. The material sequenced was PBMCs or a T cell subset sorted from them (not recorded which). The source is an adult woman who had mild COVID-19 (a few samples of this study predate the infection). Cell type and time point are not known. CDR3s include the opening cysteine and the closing phenylalanine or tryptophan. D genes are given only for firm matches. Clone size is given for some rows only: seen once, a few or many times, or a class if the clone is expanded.

cdr3_aa: CASSPPGFRTQYF
cdr3_nt: TGTGCCAGCTCACCACCCGGCTTCCGTACGCAGTATTTT
j_call: TRBJ2-3
v_call: TRBV18
d_call: .
clone_size: .

cdr3_aa: CSVVNNNEQFF
cdr3_nt: TGCAGCGTTGTGAATAACAATGAGCAGTTCTTC
j_call: TRBJ2-1
v_call: TRBV29-1
d_call: .
clone_size: few

cdr3_aa: CASSGGLAGASDTQYF
cdr3_nt: TGTGCCAGCAGCGGGGGACTAGCGGGAGCCTCAGATACGCAGTATTTT
j_call: TRBJ2-3
v_call: TRBV9
d_call: TRBD2
clone_size: .

cdr3_aa: CASSSGRKGQGRDTQYF
cdr3_nt: TGCGCCAGCAGCTCGGGACGCAAGGGACAAGGACGAGATACGCAGTATTTT
j_call: TRBJ2-3
v_call: TRBV5-1
d_call: .
clone_size: few

cdr3_aa: CASSPGTDQETQYF
cdr3_nt: TGTGCCAGCAGTCCAGGGACAGACCAAGAGACCCAGTACTTC
j_call: TRBJ2-5
v_call: TRBV27
d_call: TRBD1
clone_size: few

cdr3_aa: CAWGRGGSYGYTF
cdr3_nt: TGTGCCTGGGGCAGGGGGGGTTCCTATGGCTACACCTTC
j_call: TRBJ1-2
v_call: TRBV30
d_call: TRBD1
clone_size: few

cdr3_aa: CASSEVKSQETQYF
cdr3_nt: TGTGCCAGCAGTGAAGTGAAGAGTCAAGAGACCCAGTACTTC
j_call: TRBJ2-5
v_call: TRBV2
d_call: .
clone_size: .

cdr3_aa: CASSLAGTAYQETQYF
cdr3_nt: TGTGCCAGCAGCCTCGCCGGGACAGCGTACCAAGAGACCCAGTACTTC
j_call: TRBJ2-5
v_call: TRBV13
d_call: TRBD1
clone_size: .

cdr3_aa: CASSGLGGDNLHF
cdr3_nt: TGTGCCAGCAGTGGGCTCGGCGGGGACAACCTCCACTTT
j_call: TRBJ1-6
v_call: TRBV6-1
d_call: .
clone_size: .

cdr3_aa: CASSPRQGERTDTQYF
cdr3_nt: TGTGCCAGCAGTCCCCGACAGGGGGAAAGGACAGATACGCAGTATTTT
j_call: TRBJ2-3
v_call: TRBV27
d_call: TRBD1
clone_size: few

cdr3_aa: CASSLEITSGNAKTQYF
cdr3_nt: TGCGCCAGCAGCTTGGAAATAACTAGCGGGAACGCGAAGACCCAGTACTTC
j_call: TRBJ2-5
v_call: TRBV5-1
d_call: TRBD2
clone_size: many

cdr3_aa: CASSPRDSPGGELFF
cdr3_nt: TGCGCCAGCAGCCCCCGGGACTCCCCCGGCGGGGAGCTGTTTTTT
j_call: TRBJ2-2
v_call: TRBV5-1
d_call: .
clone_size: .

cdr3_aa: CASSAAGGLQETQYF
cdr3_nt: TGCGCCAGCAGCGCAGCCGGGGGACTACAAGAGACCCAGTACTTC
j_call: TRBJ2-5
v_call: TRBV5-1
d_call: TRBD2
clone_size: many

cdr3_aa: CASSKYPLGTGDNSPLHF
cdr3_nt: TGTGCCAGCAGCAAATATCCTCTCGGGACAGGGGATAATTCACCCCTCCACTTT
j_call: TRBJ1-6
v_call: TRBV21-1
d_call: .
clone_size: few

cdr3_aa: CATSDIGRPQQYF
cdr3_nt: TGTGCCACCAGTGATATTGGACGGCCTCAGCAGTACTTC
j_call: TRBJ2-7
v_call: TRBV24-1
d_call: .
clone_size: .